Shown below are 19 T cell receptor beta chains from a single sample sequenced in a study of blood T cell repertoires in COVID-19. The repertoire was sequenced with immunoSEQ multiplex PCR; TCRdb's copy has only in-frame clones and lacks some. This table holds 390,000 or so clones, roughly nine tenths found once. Sequencing used PBMCs or T cells enriched from blood (not recorded which). These receptor sequences come from a young man who had recovered from COVID-19.

This chain links TRBV2 with TRBJ2-2, with TRBD1 matching over 7 bases. From germline, CDR1 is SNHLY and CDR2 FYNNEI. V gave up 8 bases and J gave up 10 bases; unmatched junction bases: 7. This CDR3 spans 12 amino acids. CDR3 region: CASLNRGVELFF. The CDR3 DNA sequence: TGTGCCAGCCTAAACAGGGGAGTGGAGCTGTTTTTT.

The chain has TRBV6-1 and TRBJ2-7; the D is unclear. Germline V CDR1 and CDR2: MNHNS, SASEGT. The CDR3 has 13 amino acids. Trimming took off 0 bases at V and 7 bases at J, with 10 bases between the two ends. Written as DNA, the CDR3 is TGTGCCAGCAGTGAAGCGTACGGGTGGGAGCAGTACTTC. Amino acids: CASSEAYGWEQYF.

The chain combines TRBV7-2 with TRBJ2-7, with a tentative D call TRBD1 (6 bases). V lost 5 bases to trimming and J lost 3 bases, with 20 bases between them. The V gene's germline CDR1 is SGHTA and CDR2 FQGNSA. The CDR3 has 16 residues. In DNA, the CDR3 is TGTGCCAGCAGCGAGGGACACACCCTTTCTGGCTACGAGCAGTACTTC. Protein sequence: CASSEGHTLSGYEQYF.

V and J are TRBV25-1 and TRBJ2-6, with D hard to call. V shed 3 bases and J shed 4 bases, with 4 bases lying between them. Per the germline V gene, CDR1 is MGHDK and CDR2 is SYGVNS. The CDR3 runs to 13 residues. CDR3 protein: CASSEQGANVLTF. In DNA form, the CDR3 reads TGTGCCAGCAGTGAGCAGGGGGCCAACGTCCTGACTTTC.

The rearrangement uses TRBV7-8 and TRBJ2-6; D is perhaps TRBD1 (6 bases). The germline V gene has CDR1 SGHVS and CDR2 FQNEAQ. CDR3 length equals 14 residues. V gave up 4 bases and J gave up 19 bases, with 23 bases separating them. The chain's CDR3 is CASSSRPRDTFFTF. For the CDR3, the DNA is TGTGCCAGCAGCTCCCGACCCCGGGACACCTTCTTCACTTTC.

The chain couples TRBV7-3 to TRBJ2-5; 7 bases line up with TRBD2. V dropped 6 bases and J dropped 2; count of bases not matched to a gene: 9. Germline loops: CDR1 SGHTA, CDR2 FQGTGA. The CDR3 is made up of 15 amino acids. In DNA form, the CDR3 reads TGTGCCAGCAGTTATATAGCGGGTAATCAAGAGACCCAGTACTTC. This translates into CASSYIAGNQETQYF.

This clone showed up just a few times. The J gene is TRBJ1-1, the V gene TRBV6-5, with D possibly matching TRBD1 (5 bases). Deletions cut 7 bases from V and 5 bases from J, with 17 bases between. Germline-derived CDR1 and CDR2 are MNHEY and SVGAGI. The CDR3 contains 14 residues. CDR3 coding DNA: TGTGCCAGCACCCTAGCGGGGGTGGGGACTGAAGCTTTCTTT. Its translation is CASTLAGVGTEAFF.

The rearrangement links TRBV27 to TRBJ1-6; tentative D call: TRBD1 (6 bases). Germline loops: CDR1 MNHEY, CDR2 SMNVEV (reference sequence). Trimming shortened V by 1 base and J by 3 bases, and 13 bases separated the two germline ends. CDR3 length: 17 amino acids. The CDR3 sequence is CASSLWGQGFYNSPLHF. CDR3 DNA sequence: TGTGCCAGCAGTTTATGGGGTCAGGGGTTCTATAATTCACCCCTCCACTTT.

The CDR3 is CASSLAGGSNEKLFF. In DNA, the CDR3 is TGCGCCAGCAGCTTGGCAGGGGGCTCGAATGAAAAACTGTTTTTT. The V and J genes are TRBV5-1 and TRBJ1-4, with 8 bases fitting TRBD1. Trimming took 0 bases from V and 5 from J; bases not matched to a gene: 3. In germline, CDR1 is SGHRS, CDR2 YFSETQ. This CDR3 contains 15 residues.

This rearrangement joins TRBV5-1 to TRBJ2-7; 11 bases are a match to TRBD2. Germline trimming cut 0 bases from V and 0 bases from J; bases unmatched to any gene: 5. Germline V gene data show CDR1 as SGHRS and CDR2 as YFSETQ. This CDR3 has 17 residues. The CDR3 DNA reads TGCGCCAGCAGCTTGGTATCTAGCGGGGGGAGCTCCTACGAGCAGTACTTC. This gives the protein CASSLVSSGGSSYEQYF.

This chain uses TRBV24-1 with TRBJ2-1; TRBD2 agrees at 7 bases. CDR3 length: 16 residues. Germline CDR1 reads KGHDR; CDR2 reads SFDVKD. The V segment lost 3 bases and the J segment 8 bases; nucleotides outside the gene matches: 12. The chain's CDR3 is CATSDTTGLRFDEQFF. The CDR3 nucleotides are TGTGCCACCAGTGATACCACGGGACTAAGGTTCGATGAGCAGTTCTTC.

The chain recombines TRBV24-1 with TRBJ1-3, with D possibly being TRBD1 (6 bases). The CDR3 sequence is 18 residues long. The germline V gene encodes CDR1 KGHDR and CDR2 SFDVKD. The ends were cut back, 5 bases at V and 3 bases at J, with 22 bases in the middle. The CDR3 spells CATSANRRGAVGGNTIYF. The CDR3, as DNA: TGTGCCACCAGTGCCAACCGACGGGGGGCGGTTGGTGGAAACACCATATATTTT.

The V call is TRBV7-3, the J call TRBJ2-7; 7 bases agree with TRBD2. CDR1 and CDR2 (germline): SGHTA, FQGTGA. The J segment lost 5 bases and the V segment lost 5 bases, leaving 12 bases of the junction unmatched. This CDR3 contains 15 residues. CDR3 sequence reads: CASSPSAGREDEQYF. The CDR3 DNA reads TGTGCCAGCAGCCCGTCAGCGGGAAGGGAGGACGAGCAGTACTTC.

This chain links TRBV6-5 with TRBJ1-1; 8 bases match TRBD1. CDR3 length: 11 residues. The V segment lost 7 bases and the J segment 12 bases; nucleotides outside the gene matches: 7. Germline V gene data show CDR1 as MNHEY and CDR2 as SVGAGI. The CDR3 reads CASTWDRRTFF. The CDR3 DNA reads as TGTGCCAGCACCTGGGACAGGAGGACTTTCTTT.

J is TRBJ1-1 and V is TRBV5-1; 7 positions match TRBD1. Germline values: CDR1 SGHRS, CDR2 YFSETQ. V gave up 0 bases and J gave up 6 bases; unmatched junction bases: 8. This CDR3 is built from 15 residues. The CDR3 DNA reads as TGCGCCAGCAGCTTGGGACAGGGTGCATTCTCTGAAGCTTTCTTT. Translation: CASSLGQGAFSEAFF.

The rearrangement links TRBV18 to TRBJ1-1, with D possibly matching TRBD1 (5 bases). The V end was cut by 2 bases, the J end by 1 base, with 8 bases between. The CDR3 totals 14 residues. Germline CDR1 reads KGHSH; CDR2 reads LQKENI. The DNA for the CDR3 is TGTGCCAGCTCACCAGCCAGGGAGAACACTGAAGCTTTCTTT. It encodes CASSPARENTEAFF.

J is TRBJ2-1 and V is TRBV5-1; 7 bases align to TRBD1. The CDR3 loop spans 13 amino acids. CDR1 SGHRS and CDR2 YFSETQ come from the germline V gene. J gave up 7 bases and V 3 bases, and 4 bases lay outside the gene matches. Here the CDR3 reads CASSWETGNEQFF. CDR3 coding DNA: TGCGCCAGCAGCTGGGAGACAGGGAATGAGCAGTTCTTC. Full variable domain (missing parts from reference TRBV5-1 and TRBJ2-1): KAGVTQTPRYLIKTRGQQVTLSCSPISGHRSVSWYQQTPGQGLQFLFEYFSETQRNKGNFPGRFSGRQFSNSRSEMNVSTLELGDSALYLCASSWETGNEQFFGPGTRLTVL.

This rearrangement joins TRBV15 to TRBJ2-1; 10 bases agree with TRBD2. Germline-derived CDR1 and CDR2 are LNHNV and YYDKDF (reference sequence). The CDR3 runs to 14 residues. With 8 bases clipped from V and 6 bases from J, the junction kept 7 bases outside the gene matches. CDR3 amino acids: CATRLAGVRNEQFF. CDR3 DNA sequence: TGTGCCACCCGGCTAGCGGGAGTTCGCAATGAGCAGTTCTTC.

This chain uses TRBV12-5 with TRBJ2-7; TRBD1 aligns across 8 bases. Germline CDR1 and CDR2: LGHNT and FRNRAP. CDR3 size: 18 residues. Trimming removed 1 base from V and 6 bases from J; junction bases left unmatched: 17. CDR3 sequence reads: CASGLATSARTGSLEQYF. The CDR3 region has the DNA TGTGCTAGTGGTTTGGCTACAAGTGCCAGGACAGGGTCACTCGAGCAGTACTTC.